These T cell receptor beta chains were read from a single sample in a study of CD8+ T cells in alopecia areata. Sequenced by immunoSEQ multiplex PCR; TCRdb stores in-frame clones only, minus some. The data show some 4,000 clones, with about two thirds seen just once and 6.8% held by the top ten. The material sequenced was skin. Every receptor here comes from a human donor in good health. Each CDR3 is given with its conserved first and last residue. A D gene is named only where the DNA matches it firmly. Clone size is not always given. Where it is, it says once, few, many or a class for expanded clones.

clone_size j_call v_call d_call cdr3_nt cdr3_aa
. TRBJ2-2 TRBV19 TRBD1 TGTGCCAGTAGGCCGAGGGGGACAGTTTACACCGGGGAGCTGTTTTTT CASRPRGTVYTGELFF
. TRBJ2-1 TRBV19 . TGTGCCAGTAGTATAGAACTCTACAATGAGCAGTTCTTC CASSIELYNEQFF
. TRBJ1-5 TRBV6-5 . TGTGCCAGCGGCCGGGACCTTCAGAGTCAGCCCCAGCATTTT CASGRDLQSQPQHF
. TRBJ1-5 TRBV6-6 . TGTGCCAGCAGGGAAGGAGCGACCAATCAGCCCCAGCATTTT CASREGATNQPQHF
. TRBJ2-3 TRBV11-2 . TGTGCCAGCAGCTTAGCGGGACCGAATACGCAGTATTTT CASSLAGPNTQYF
. TRBJ2-3 TRBV27 TRBD2 TGTGCCAGCAGTCCCTTGGGAGGGTTGGGATCCACAGATACGCAGTATTTT CASSPLGGLGSTDTQYF
. TRBJ1-1 TRBV7-2 . TGTGCCAGCAGCGCCGCTCGGGGGACTGAAGCTTTCTTT CASSAARGTEAFF
. TRBJ1-5 TRBV27 . TGTGCCAGCAGCCTCGATAGCAATCAGCCCCAGCATTTT CASSLDSNQPQHF
. TRBJ1-6 TRBV28 . TGTGCCAGCAGCTCCCCCACGGCACCCCTCCACTTT CASSSPTAPLHF
. TRBJ1-4 TRBV2 . TGTGCAACCCGGCGGAGTAATGAAAAACTGTTTTTT CATRRSNEKLFF
. TRBJ2-5 TRBV5-1 TRBD2 TGCGCCAGCAGCTTTAGCGGGGGGGCCGGAGAGGCCCAGTACTTC CASSFSGGAGEAQYF
. TRBJ2-1 TRBV5-1 . TGCGCCAGCAGCTTGGCCGCGGGGCCCTACAATGAGCAGTTCTTC CASSLAAGPYNEQFF
. TRBJ2-7 TRBV5-4 . TGTGCCAGCAGCTTGGAAACAGGGAATCACCACGAGCAGTACTTC CASSLETGNHHEQYF
. TRBJ2-3 TRBV7-9 . TGTGCCAGCAGCTCCTCGTCTAGTTCAGATACGCAGTATTTT CASSSSSSSDTQYF
few TRBJ2-7 TRBV5-8 . TGTGCCAGCAGACAGGCCTCCTACGAGCAGTACTTC CASRQASYEQYF
. TRBJ2-3 TRBV2 . TGTGCCAGCAGCCGGGACGAAGATACGCAGTATTTT CASSRDEDTQYF
. TRBJ2-1 TRBV6-6 . TGTGCCAGCAGTCCGACAGGGCGGGGGTACAATGAGCAGTTCTTC CASSPTGRGYNEQFF
. TRBJ1-2 TRBV30 TRBD1 TGTGCCTGGAGTGTAACCGGACAGGGAGGGGGCTACACCTTC CAWSVTGQGGGYTF
. TRBJ1-2 TRBV5-6 TRBD1 TGTGCCAGCAGCTTCGACCCCGGGACAGCCTATGGCTACACCTTC CASSFDPGTAYGYTF
. TRBJ2-2 TRBV6-1 . TGTGCCAGCGCCCCCGGGACTTCGAGCACCGGGGAGCTGTTTTTT CASAPGTSSTGELFF
. TRBJ2-5 TRBV6-1 . TGTGCCAGTTTACTTTTGGGGCAAGAGACCCAGTACTTC CASLLLGQETQYF
. TRBJ2-1 TRBV5-8 . TGTGCCAGCAGCCCCGCCAAGACCGTCTCCTACAATGAGCAGTTCTTC CASSPAKTVSYNEQFF
. TRBJ2-4 TRBV5-1 TRBD2 TGCGCCAGCAGCTTGGCCTCCTTGGCGGGGGGGAAAAACATTCAGTACTTC CASSLASLAGGKNIQYF
. TRBJ2-1 TRBV4-1 . TGCGCCAGCAGCAGCCCACTCTCCAGCTCCTACAATGAGCAGTTCTTC CASSSPLSSSYNEQFF
once TRBJ1-2 TRBV7-8 . TGTGCCAGCAGCTTAGTAGCTTTGTTCTCGGGGCCTAAAAAAGCCTATGGCTACACCTTC CASSLVALFSGPKKAYGYTF
few TRBJ2-7 TRBV2 . TGTGCCAGCACCATGCCAAGGCGGAAGGGGGGGGGCTACGAGCAGTACTTC CASTMPRRKGGGYEQYF
few TRBJ2-1 TRBV7-3 . TGTGCCAGCAGCTTGGGACACTCTGGGGAGCAGTTCTTC CASSLGHSGEQFF
. TRBJ1-2 TRBV19 . TGTGCCACCCTCACGGACAGAAACTATGGCTACACCTTC CATLTDRNYGYTF
. TRBJ2-2 TRBV7-8 . TGTGCCACCCTCCCCTCTGCGAACACCGGGGAGCTGTTTTTT CATLPSANTGELFF
. TRBJ1-1 TRBV30 . TGTGCCTGGACGTATGGGTGGACTGAAGCTTTCTTT CAWTYGWTEAFF
few TRBJ1-1 TRBV11-2 TRBD1 TGTGCCAGCAGCCCAACCCCAGGGGGTAGGACTGAAGCTTTCTTT CASSPTPGGRTEAFF
. TRBJ2-1 TRBV15 TRBD1 TGTGCCACCAGCAGACGGCCGGACAGGGGCAATGAGCAGTTCTTC CATSRRPDRGNEQFF
. TRBJ1-1 TRBV30 . TGTGCCTGGTATCCCCCTGACGAGAGCACTGAAGCTTTCTTT CAWYPPDESTEAFF
. TRBJ1-4 TRBV14 . TGTGCCAGCAGCCAGATACAGGGCGTATATGAAAAACTGTTTTTT CASSQIQGVYEKLFF
. TRBJ2-1 TRBV7-2 . TGTGCCAGCCTCACATTCGGAAACGGTGAGCAGTTCTTC CASLTFGNGEQFF
few TRBJ2-1 TRBV2 . TGTGCCAGCACGGGGGCGAATGAGCAGTTCTTC CASTGANEQFF
. TRBJ2-5 TRBV5-7 TRBD1 TGTGCCAGCAGCCAACTCGGGACAGCACAAGAGACCCAGTACTTC CASSQLGTAQETQYF